Sequencing of this TCR beta chain was carried out in a study of CD8 T cells in ankylosing spondylitis (dated by TCRdb to 2017 to 2019). Concerning the study at large: To find TCR variants linked to disease, the study profiled T cell receptor beta repertoires in ankylosing spondylitis patients and healthy donors. The whole study cohort included 85 to 120 healthy donors and 25 or so ankylosing spondylitis patients. Peripheral blood was sampled, and synovial fluid was also collected from ankylosing spondylitis patients. The study at large found these results: In peripheral blood, the disease-linked clones were found at relatively low frequencies and had a CD8+ phenotype. Blood from ankylosing spondylitis patients appeared to be characterized by a TCR beta motif made up of fewer than ten highly homologous amino acid variants. Significant enrichment of the disease-linked clones was reported in matched synovial fluid samples from ankylosing spondylitis patients. Some motif variants had previously been reported in the synovial fluid and blood of reactive arthritis patients, which suggests shared mechanisms of disease initiation.

This clonotype was detected ten times or more. Its antigen is unknown. One base away there is no much larger clone; base qualities are not given. The listed sequencing device is Illumina HiSeq 2500. TCR beta libraries were prepared by quantitative 5'-RACE with molecular barcodes. The authors' pipeline ran thus. Disease-linked TCR variants were identified with a new computational method built on a probabilistic model of VDJ rearrangement. TCRdb itself trimmed the public reads at Q25 with fastp, ran MiXCR and retained productive beta chains. Each record represents a unique CDR3 protein, reported with the most common genes and DNA among its rows. It is TCRdb's table, rather than the study itself, that gives the V and J calls and clone size. The sample records 100,000 or so distinct CDR3 sequences, 9% of which are singletons. Under 35% of the sample lies in the top ten. The V and J ends are trimmed by 4 bases and 2 bases, leaving 12 bases between them. The CDR3 sequence holds 14 residues, the cysteine and valine included. Only CDR3 DNA is held: 42 bases, read in frame from base 1. CDR1 is given as ENHRY and CDR2 as SYGVKD, both from the germline V gene.

The source material was blood, either unsorted or a sorted T cell fraction (not recorded which). Here the chain combines TRBV10-3 and TRBJ2-7; confidence is insufficient to name the D gene. The receptor's source is a male donor with ankylosing spondylitis. The nucleotides are TGTGCCATCAGTGCTGGGCCGACGACCTACGAGCAGTACGTC. The resulting protein is CAISAGPTTYEQYV.